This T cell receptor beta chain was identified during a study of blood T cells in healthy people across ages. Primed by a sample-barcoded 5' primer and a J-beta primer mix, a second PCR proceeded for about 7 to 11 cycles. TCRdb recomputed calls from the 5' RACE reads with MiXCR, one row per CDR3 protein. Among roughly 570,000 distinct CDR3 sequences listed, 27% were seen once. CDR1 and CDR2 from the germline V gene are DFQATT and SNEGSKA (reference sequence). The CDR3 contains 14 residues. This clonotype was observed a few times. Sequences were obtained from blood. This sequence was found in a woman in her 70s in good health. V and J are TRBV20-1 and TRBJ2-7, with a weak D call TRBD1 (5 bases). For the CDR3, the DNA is TGCGGTGTCACCCCACAGAGTTCTAGGGGCGAGCAGTACTTC. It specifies CGVTPQSSRGEQYF.